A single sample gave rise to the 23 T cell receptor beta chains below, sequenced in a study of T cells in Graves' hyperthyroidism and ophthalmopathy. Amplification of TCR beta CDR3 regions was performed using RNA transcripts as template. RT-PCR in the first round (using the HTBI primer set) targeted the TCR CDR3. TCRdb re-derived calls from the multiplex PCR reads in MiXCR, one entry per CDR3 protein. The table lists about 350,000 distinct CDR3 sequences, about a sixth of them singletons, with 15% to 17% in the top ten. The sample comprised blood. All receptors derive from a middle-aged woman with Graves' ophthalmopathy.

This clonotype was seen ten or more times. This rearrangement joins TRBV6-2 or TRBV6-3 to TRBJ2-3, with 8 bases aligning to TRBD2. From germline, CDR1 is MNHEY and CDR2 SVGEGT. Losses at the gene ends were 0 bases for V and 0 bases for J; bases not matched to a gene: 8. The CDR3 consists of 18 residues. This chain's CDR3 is CASSYSRGAGVSTDTQYF. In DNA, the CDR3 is TGTGCCAGCAGTTACTCGAGGGGAGCGGGAGTCAGCACAGATACGCAGTATTTT.

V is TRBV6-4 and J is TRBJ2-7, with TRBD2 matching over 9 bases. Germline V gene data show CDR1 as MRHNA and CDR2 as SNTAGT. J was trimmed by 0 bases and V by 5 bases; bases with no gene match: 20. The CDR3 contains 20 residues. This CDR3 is CASSPPGLARILESSYEQYF. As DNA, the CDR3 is TGTGCCAGCAGTCCTCCCGGACTAGCGAGAATCCTAGAGAGCTCCTACGAGCAGTACTTC.

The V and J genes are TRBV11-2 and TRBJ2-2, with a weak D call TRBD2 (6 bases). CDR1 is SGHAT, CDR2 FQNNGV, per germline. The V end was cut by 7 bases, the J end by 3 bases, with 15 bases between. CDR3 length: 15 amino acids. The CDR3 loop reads CASILSPGDTGELFF. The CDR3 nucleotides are TGTGCCAGCATCCTTTCTCCGGGAGACACCGGGGAGCTGTTTTTT.

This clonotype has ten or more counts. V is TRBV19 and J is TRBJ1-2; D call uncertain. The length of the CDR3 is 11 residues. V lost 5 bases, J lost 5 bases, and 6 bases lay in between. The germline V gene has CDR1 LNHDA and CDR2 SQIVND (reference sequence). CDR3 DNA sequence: TGTGCCAGTAGTCGAGAGTATGGCTACACCTTC. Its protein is CASSREYGYTF.

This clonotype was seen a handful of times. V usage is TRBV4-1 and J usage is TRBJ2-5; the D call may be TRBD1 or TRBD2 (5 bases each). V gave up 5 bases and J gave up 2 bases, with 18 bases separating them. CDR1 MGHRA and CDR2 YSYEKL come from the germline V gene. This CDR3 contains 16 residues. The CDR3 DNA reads TGCGCCAGCAGCACTCCTCAGAGGGGTCAGCAAGAGACCCAGTACTTC. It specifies CASSTPQRGQQETQYF.

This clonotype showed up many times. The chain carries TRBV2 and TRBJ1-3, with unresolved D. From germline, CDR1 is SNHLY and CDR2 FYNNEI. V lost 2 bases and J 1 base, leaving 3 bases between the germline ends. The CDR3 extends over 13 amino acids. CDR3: CASSERSGNTIYF. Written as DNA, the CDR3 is TGTGCCAGCAGTGAAAGGTCTGGAAACACCATATATTTT. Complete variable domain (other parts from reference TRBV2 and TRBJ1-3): EPEVTQTPSHQVTQMGQEVILRCVPISNHLYFYWYRQILGQKVEFLVSFYNNEISEKSEIFDDQFSVERPDGSNFTLKIRSTKLEDSAMYFCASSERSGNTIYFGEGSWLTVV.

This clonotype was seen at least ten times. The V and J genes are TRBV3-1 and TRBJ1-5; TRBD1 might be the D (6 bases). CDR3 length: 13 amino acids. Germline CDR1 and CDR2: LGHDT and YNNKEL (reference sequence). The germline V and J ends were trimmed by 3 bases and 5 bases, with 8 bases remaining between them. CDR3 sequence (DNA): TGTGCCAGCAGCCACGGACAGCATCAGCCCCAGCATTTT. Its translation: CASSHGQHQPQHF.

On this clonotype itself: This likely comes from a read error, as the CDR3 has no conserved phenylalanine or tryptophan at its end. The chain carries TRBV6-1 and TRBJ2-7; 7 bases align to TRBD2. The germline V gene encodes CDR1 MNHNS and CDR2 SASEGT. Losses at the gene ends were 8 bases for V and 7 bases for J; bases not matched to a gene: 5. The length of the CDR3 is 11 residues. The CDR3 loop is CASGRAAEQYS. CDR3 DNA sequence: TGTGCCAGCGGGAGGGCCGCTGAGCAGTACTCC.

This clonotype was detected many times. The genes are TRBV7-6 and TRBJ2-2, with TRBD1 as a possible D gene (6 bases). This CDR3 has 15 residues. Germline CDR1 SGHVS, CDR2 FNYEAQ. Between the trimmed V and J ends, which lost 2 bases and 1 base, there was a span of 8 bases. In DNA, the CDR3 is TGTGCCAGCAGCTTACAGGGGAGGAACACCGGGGAGCTGTTTTTT. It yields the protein CASSLQGRNTGELFF.

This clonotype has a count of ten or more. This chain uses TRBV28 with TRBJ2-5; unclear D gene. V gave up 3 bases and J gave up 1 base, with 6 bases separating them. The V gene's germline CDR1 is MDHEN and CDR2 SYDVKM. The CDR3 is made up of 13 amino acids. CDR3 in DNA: TGTGCCAGCAGTTTGGCTATCCAAGAGACCCAGTACTTC. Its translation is CASSLAIQETQYF.

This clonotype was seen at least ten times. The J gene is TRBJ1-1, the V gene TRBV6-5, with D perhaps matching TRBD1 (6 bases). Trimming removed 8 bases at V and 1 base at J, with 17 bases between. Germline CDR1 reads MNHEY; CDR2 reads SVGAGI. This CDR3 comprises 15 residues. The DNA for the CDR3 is TGTGCCAGCGGTTCATCGGGACACTGGAACACTGAAGCTTTCTTT. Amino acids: CASGSSGHWNTEAFF.

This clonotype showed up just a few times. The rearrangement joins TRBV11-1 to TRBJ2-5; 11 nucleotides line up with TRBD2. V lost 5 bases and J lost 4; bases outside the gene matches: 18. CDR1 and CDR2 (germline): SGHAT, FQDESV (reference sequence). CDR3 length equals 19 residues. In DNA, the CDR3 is TGTGCCAGCAGCCGCCGGACTAGCGGGTACTACACCTTTGGAGAGACCCAGTACTTC. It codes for CASSRRTSGYYTFGETQYF. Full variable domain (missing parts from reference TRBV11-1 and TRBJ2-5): EAEVAQSPRYKITEKSQAVAFWCDPISGHATLYWYRQILGQGPELLVQFQDESVVDDSQLPKDRFSAERLKGVDSTLKIQPAELGDSAMYLCASSRRTSGYYTFGETQYFGPGTRLLVL.

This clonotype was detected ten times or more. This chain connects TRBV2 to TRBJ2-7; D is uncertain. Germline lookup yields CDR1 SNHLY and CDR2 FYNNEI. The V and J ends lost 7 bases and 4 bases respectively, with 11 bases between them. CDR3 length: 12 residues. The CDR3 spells CASTQETYEQYF. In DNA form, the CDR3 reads TGTGCCAGCACGCAGGAGACTTACGAGCAGTACTTC.

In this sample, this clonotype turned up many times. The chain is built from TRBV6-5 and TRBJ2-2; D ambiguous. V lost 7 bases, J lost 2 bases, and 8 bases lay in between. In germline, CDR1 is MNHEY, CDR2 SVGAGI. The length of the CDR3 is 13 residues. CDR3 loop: CASKPINTGELFF. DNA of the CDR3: TGTGCCAGCAAACCGATTAACACCGGGGAGCTGTTTTTT.

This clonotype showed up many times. The CDR3 protein is CASSHESYTEAFF. In DNA, the CDR3 is TGTGCCAGCAGCCACGAGAGTTACACTGAAGCTTTCTTT. The chain is built from TRBV3-1 and TRBJ1-1; no clear D gene. Germline CDR1 and CDR2: LGHDT and YNNKEL (reference sequence). CDR3 length equals 13 residues. Trimming took 3 bases from V and 3 from J, leaving 8 bases between them.

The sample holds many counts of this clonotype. The CDR3 sequence is CASTMDWDTEAFF. DNA of the CDR3: TGTGCCAGCACTATGGACTGGGACACTGAAGCTTTCTTT. The rearrangement links TRBV2 to TRBJ1-1; no reliable D call. Trimming stripped 7 bases from V and 3 bases from J, with 12 bases between. Germline V gives CDR1 SNHLY, CDR2 FYNNEI. The CDR3 has 13 residues.

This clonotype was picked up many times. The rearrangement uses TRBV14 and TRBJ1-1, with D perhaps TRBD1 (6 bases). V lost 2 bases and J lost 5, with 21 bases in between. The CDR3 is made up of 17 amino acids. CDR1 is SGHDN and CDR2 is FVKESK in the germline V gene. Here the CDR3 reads CASSQYLGGMLLTEAFF. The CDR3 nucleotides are TGTGCCAGCAGCCAATATCTAGGGGGGATGTTACTTACTGAAGCTTTCTTT.

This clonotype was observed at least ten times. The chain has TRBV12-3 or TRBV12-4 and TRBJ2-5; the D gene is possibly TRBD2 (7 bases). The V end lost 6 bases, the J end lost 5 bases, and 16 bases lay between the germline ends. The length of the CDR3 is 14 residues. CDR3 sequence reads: CASSRGGGGETQYF. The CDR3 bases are TGTGCCAGCAGCCGGGGAGGGGGAGGGGAGACCCAGTACTTC.

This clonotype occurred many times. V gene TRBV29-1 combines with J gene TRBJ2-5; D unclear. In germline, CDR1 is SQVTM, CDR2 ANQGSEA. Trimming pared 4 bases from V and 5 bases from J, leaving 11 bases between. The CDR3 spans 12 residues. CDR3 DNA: TGCAGCGTTGGGCATCAAGTGGAGACCCAGTACTTC. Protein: CSVGHQVETQYF.

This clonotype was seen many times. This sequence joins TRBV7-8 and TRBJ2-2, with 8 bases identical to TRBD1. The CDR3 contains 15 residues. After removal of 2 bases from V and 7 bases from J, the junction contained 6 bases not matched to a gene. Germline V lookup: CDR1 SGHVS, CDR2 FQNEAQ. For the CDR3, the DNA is TGTGCCAGCAGCTTAAATAACAGGGGGTTCGGGGAGCTGTTTTTT. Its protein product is CASSLNNRGFGELFF.

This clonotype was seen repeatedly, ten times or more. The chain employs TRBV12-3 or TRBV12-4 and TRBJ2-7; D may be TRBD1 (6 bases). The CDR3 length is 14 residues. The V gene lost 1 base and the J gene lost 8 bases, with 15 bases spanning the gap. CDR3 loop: CASSLGQGISKQYF. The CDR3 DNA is TGTGCCAGCAGTTTAGGGCAGGGGATTAGTAAGCAGTACTTC.

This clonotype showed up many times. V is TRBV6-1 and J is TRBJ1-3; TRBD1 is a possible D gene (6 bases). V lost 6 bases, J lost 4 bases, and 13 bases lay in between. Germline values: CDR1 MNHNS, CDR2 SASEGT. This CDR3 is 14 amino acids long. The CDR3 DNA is TGTGCCAGCAGACCCGACAGGACAGGAAACACCATATATTTT. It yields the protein CASRPDRTGNTIYF.

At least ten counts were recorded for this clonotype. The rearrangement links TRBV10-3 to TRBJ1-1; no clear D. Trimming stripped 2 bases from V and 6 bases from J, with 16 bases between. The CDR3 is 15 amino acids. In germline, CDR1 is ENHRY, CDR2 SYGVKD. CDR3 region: CAISETLTAGAEAFF. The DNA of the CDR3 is TGTGCCATCAGTGAGACGTTGACCGCTGGGGCTGAAGCTTTCTTT.